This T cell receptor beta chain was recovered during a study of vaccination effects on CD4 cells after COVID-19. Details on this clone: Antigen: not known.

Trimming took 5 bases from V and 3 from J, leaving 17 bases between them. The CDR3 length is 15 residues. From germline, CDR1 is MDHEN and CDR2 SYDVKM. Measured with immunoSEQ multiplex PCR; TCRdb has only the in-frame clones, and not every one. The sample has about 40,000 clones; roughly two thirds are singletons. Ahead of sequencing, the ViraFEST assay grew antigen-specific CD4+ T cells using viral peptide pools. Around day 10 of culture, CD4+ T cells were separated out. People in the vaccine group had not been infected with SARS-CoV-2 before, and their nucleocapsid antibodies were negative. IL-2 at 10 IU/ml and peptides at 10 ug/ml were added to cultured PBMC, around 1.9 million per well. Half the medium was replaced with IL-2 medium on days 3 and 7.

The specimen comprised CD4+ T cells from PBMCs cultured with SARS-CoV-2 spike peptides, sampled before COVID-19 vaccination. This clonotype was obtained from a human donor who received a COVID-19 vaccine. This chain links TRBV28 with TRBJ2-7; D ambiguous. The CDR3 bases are TGTGCCAGCAGTCCTCCAGGAGCGCGAATCTACGAGCAGTACTTC. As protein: CASSPPGARIYEQYF.